Shown below are 5 T cell receptor beta chains from a single sample sequenced in a study of blood T cell repertoires in COVID-19. Here immunoSEQ multiplex PCR was the method, and the copy in TCRdb shows in-frame clones only, minus some. In the table there are approximately 180,000 clones, roughly 87% of which are singletons. The material sequenced was PBMCs or T cells enriched from blood (not recorded which). The receptor source for this set is a woman aged 40 to 49 with acute COVID-19.

The chain has TRBV10-3 and TRBJ2-7; 13 bases fit TRBD2. The germline gives CDR1 ENHRY, CDR2 SYGVKD. Germline trimming cut 10 bases from V and 5 bases from J; bases unmatched to any gene: 5. This CDR3 has 13 amino acids. The CDR3 sequence is CASGTSGADEQYF. The CDR3 DNA sequence: TGTGCCAGCGGGACTAGCGGGGCCGACGAGCAGTACTTC.

The count of this clone is one. The genes are TRBV29-1 and TRBJ2-3, with 12 nucleotides matching TRBD2. This CDR3 contains 14 residues. V was pared by 6 bases and J by 3 bases, with 4 bases of the junction left unmatched. Germline CDR1 SQVTM, CDR2 ANQGSEA. CDR3 sequence (DNA): TGCAGCGTCAAAACTAGCGGGGGGACAGATACGCAGTATTTT. It codes for CSVKTSGGTDTQYF.

The chain carries TRBV12-5 and TRBJ2-2, with 11 bases that match TRBD2. This CDR3 is 17 amino acids long. The trim removed 1 base at V and 6 bases at J, leaving 7 bases unmatched. The germline gives CDR1 LGHNT, CDR2 FRNRAP. The CDR3: CASGLATSGSPPGELFF. CDR3 sequence (DNA): TGTGCTAGTGGTTTGGCCACTAGCGGGAGTCCGCCCGGGGAGCTGTTTTTT.

V is TRBV10-2 and J is TRBJ2-7; D call uncertain. Trimming stripped 3 bases from V and 4 bases from J, with 7 bases between. Germline V gene data show CDR1 as WSHSY and CDR2 as SAAADI. CDR3 length: 12 amino acids. CDR3 coding DNA: TGCGCCAGCAGTGACCAGTTGTACGAGCAGTACTTC. Amino acids: CASSDQLYEQYF.

This clone was counted a single time. The chain carries TRBV5-4 and TRBJ2-5, with 8 bases matching TRBD1. V shed 3 bases, J shed 2 bases, and the junction held 9 bases outside the gene matches. Germline assignment: CDR1 SGHNT and CDR2 YYREEE (reference sequence). The CDR3 runs to 16 residues. The CDR3 region is CASSSRTGRRQETQYF. CDR3 coding DNA: TGTGCCAGCAGCTCCCGGACAGGGCGGCGGCAAGAGACCCAGTACTTC.